Here is one TCR beta chain with its context. Its specificity is unknown. TCRdb reprocessed the RT-PCR reads via MiXCR and lists one record per CDR3 protein. The sample yields 530,000 or so distinct CDR3 sequences, 11% to 15% seen once. The data derive from a study of response to subunit inactivated influenza vaccine. Overall study results and limits: With each seasonal influenza vaccination, the authors suggested, few new T cells are recruited.

There are 15 residues in the CDR3. V dropped 0 bases and J dropped 6; count of bases not matched to a gene: 4. The germline gives CDR1 KGHSY, CDR2 FQNENV. This receptor was obtained from a man between 50 and 59 years old who received an inactivated influenza vaccine. The chain employs TRBV16 and TRBJ2-4; TRBD1 agrees at 8 bases. The specimen was PBMCs from blood, collected 12 days after vaccination. The CDR3 protein is CASSQSTGVLNIQYF. CDR3 sequence (DNA): TGTGCCAGCAGCCAATCGACAGGGGTCCTAAACATTCAGTACTTC.